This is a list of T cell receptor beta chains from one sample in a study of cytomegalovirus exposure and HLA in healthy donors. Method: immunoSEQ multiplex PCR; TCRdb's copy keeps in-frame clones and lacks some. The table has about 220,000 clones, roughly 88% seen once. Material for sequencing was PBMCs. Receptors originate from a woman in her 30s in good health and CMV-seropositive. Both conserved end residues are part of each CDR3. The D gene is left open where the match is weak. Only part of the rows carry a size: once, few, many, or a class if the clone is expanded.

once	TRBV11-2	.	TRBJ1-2	CASSLDMNYGYTF	TGTGCCAGCAGCTTAGACATGAACTATGGCTACACCTTC
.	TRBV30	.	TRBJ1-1	CAWSVQENTEAFF	TGTGCCTGGAGTGTCCAGGAGAACACTGAAGCTTTCTTT
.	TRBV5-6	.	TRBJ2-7	CASSLTGTSYEQYF	TGTGCCAGCAGCTTGACCGGGACCTCCTACGAGCAGTACTTC
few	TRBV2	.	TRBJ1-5	CASSQAGNQPQHF	TGTGCCAGCAGTCAAGCGGGCAATCAGCCCCAGCATTTT
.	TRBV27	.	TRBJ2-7	CASRDGTGEQYF	TGTGCCAGCCGGGACGGGACCGGCGAGCAGTACTTC
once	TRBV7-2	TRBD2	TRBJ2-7	CASSSGLAEAYEQYF	TGTGCCAGCAGCTCCGGACTAGCGGAAGCCTACGAGCAGTACTTC
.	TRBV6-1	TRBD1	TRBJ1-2	CASSEAGGYGYTF	TGTGCCAGCAGTGAGGCAGGGGGCTATGGCTACACCTTC
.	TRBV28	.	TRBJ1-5	CASRGPGSNQPQHF	TGTGCCAGCAGGGGTCCTGGGAGCAATCAGCCCCAGCATTTT
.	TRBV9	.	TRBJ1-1	CASSHKDGEAFF	TGTGCCAGCAGCCATAAGGACGGTGAAGCTTTCTTT
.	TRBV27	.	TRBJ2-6	CASRHQIEGAGANVLTF	TGTGCCAGCAGGCACCAAATAGAGGGGGCTGGGGCCAACGTCCTGACTTTC
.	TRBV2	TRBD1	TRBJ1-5	CASRTTGLINQPQHF	TGTGCCAGCAGAACGACAGGGTTGATCAATCAGCCCCAGCATTTT
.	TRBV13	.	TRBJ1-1	CASSLARNTEAFF	TGTGCCAGCAGCTTAGCCCGGAACACTGAAGCTTTCTTT
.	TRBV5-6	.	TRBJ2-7	CASSFDRSLVHYEQYF	TGTGCCAGCAGCTTCGACAGGTCCCTGGTCCACTACGAGCAGTACTTC
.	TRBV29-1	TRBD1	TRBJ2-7	CSVEWLGQGGIYEQYF	TGCAGCGTTGAATGGTTGGGACAGGGGGGGATCTACGAGCAGTACTTC
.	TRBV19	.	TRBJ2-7	CASRTFDSYEQYF	TGTGCCAGTAGGACCTTCGATAGCTACGAGCAGTACTTC
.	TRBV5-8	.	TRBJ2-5	CASSLVGVVTSMVTQYF	TGTGCCAGCAGCTTGGTGGGGGTTGTCACTAGCATGGTGACCCAGTACTTC
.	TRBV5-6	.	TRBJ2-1	CASSFGGLSYNEQFF	TGTGCCAGCAGCTTCGGGGGCCTCTCCTACAATGAGCAGTTCTTC
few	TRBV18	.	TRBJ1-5	CASSPHRLNQPQHF	TGTGCCAGCTCACCACACAGGCTCAATCAGCCCCAGCATTTT
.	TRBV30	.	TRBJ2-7	CAWSALTGRGFEQYF	TGTGCCTGGAGTGCCTTAACAGGGAGAGGCTTTGAGCAGTACTTC
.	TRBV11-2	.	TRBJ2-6	CASSLARAAGANVLTF	TGTGCCAGCAGCTTAGCCAGGGCGGCCGGGGCCAACGTCCTGACTTTC
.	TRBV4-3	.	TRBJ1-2	CASSQLTETNYGYTF	TGCGCCAGCAGCCAACTTACAGAGACTAACTATGGCTACACCTTC
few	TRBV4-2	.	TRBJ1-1	CASSPRRGGNTEAFF	TGTGCCAGCAGCCCAAGAAGAGGAGGTAACACTGAAGCTTTCTTT
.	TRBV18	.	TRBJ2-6	CASSPQGTGANVLTF	TGTGCCAGCTCACCACAGGGGACTGGGGCCAACGTCCTGACTTTC
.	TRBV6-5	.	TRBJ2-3	CASSSVTDTQYF	TGTGCCAGCAGTTCAGTCACAGATACGCAGTATTTT
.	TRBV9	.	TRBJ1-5	CASSADGASNQPQHF	TGTGCCAGCAGCGCGGACGGAGCGAGCAATCAGCCCCAGCATTTT
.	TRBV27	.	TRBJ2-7	CASSQLVGSTYEQYF	TGTGCCAGCTCTCAACTTGTGGGGTCTACCTACGAGCAGTACTTC
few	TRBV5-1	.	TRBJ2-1	CASSFGQSSYNEQFF	TGCGCCAGCAGCTTTGGACAGAGCTCCTACAATGAGCAGTTCTTC
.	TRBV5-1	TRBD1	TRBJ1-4	CASSADRAGEKLFF	TGCGCCAGCAGCGCTGACAGGGCAGGTGAAAAACTGTTTTTT
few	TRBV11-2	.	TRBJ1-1	CASSFVRGMNTEAFF	TGTGCCAGCAGCTTTGTGAGGGGCATGAACACTGAAGCTTTCTTT
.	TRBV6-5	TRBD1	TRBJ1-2	CASSYDRGRYGYTF	TGTGCCAGCAGCTACGACAGGGGCCGCTATGGCTACACCTTC
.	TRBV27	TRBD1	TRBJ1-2	CASSPGTGANYGYTF	TGTGCCAGCAGTCCTGGGACAGGGGCAAACTATGGCTACACCTTC
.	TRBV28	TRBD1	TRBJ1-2	CASSTLGQGYGYTF	TGTGCCAGCAGTACGCTTGGACAGGGCTATGGCTACACCTTC
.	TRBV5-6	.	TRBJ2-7	CASSLLESYEQYF	TGTGCCAGCAGCTTGCTGGAAAGCTACGAGCAGTACTTC
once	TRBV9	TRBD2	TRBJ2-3	CASSTRLAESTDTQYF	TGTGCCAGCAGCACAAGACTAGCGGAAAGCACAGATACGCAGTATTTT
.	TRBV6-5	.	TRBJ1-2	CASLARGAGYTF	TGTGCCAGCCTCGCCCGGGGGGCCGGCTACACCTTC
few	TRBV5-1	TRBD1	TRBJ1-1	CASSFPETGTMNTEAFF	TGCGCCAGCAGCTTCCCCGAGACAGGGACCATGAACACTGAAGCTTTCTTT
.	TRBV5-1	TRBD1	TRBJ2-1	CASSLGRGPGDEQFF	TGCGCCAGCAGCTTGGGCAGGGGGCCTGGCGATGAGCAGTTCTTC
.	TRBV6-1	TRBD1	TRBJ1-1	CASSVPRGPMTGRLDTEAFF	TGTGCCAGCAGTGTCCCGAGAGGGCCCATGACAGGGCGCTTGGACACTGAAGCTTTCTTT
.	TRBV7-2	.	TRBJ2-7	CASSPPSYEQYF	TGTGCCAGCAGCCCCCCCTCCTACGAGCAGTACTTC
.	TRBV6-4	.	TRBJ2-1	CASSGQDGNEQFF	TGTGCCAGCAGTGGTCAGGATGGTAATGAGCAGTTCTTC
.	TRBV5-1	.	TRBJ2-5	CASSWQETQYF	TGCGCCAGCAGCTGGCAAGAGACCCAGTACTTC
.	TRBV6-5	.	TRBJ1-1	CASKRGNTEAFF	TGTGCCAGCAAGAGGGGGAACACTGAAGCTTTCTTT
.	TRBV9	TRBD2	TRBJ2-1	CASSAGLAIYNEQFF	TGTGCCAGCAGCGCGGGACTAGCGATCTACAATGAGCAGTTCTTC
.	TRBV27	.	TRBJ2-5	CASRIGVQETQYF	TGTGCCAGCAGGATAGGTGTCCAAGAGACCCAGTACTTC
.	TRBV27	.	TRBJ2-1	CASSLRTINEQFF	TGTGCCAGCAGTTTGAGAACAATTAATGAGCAGTTCTTC
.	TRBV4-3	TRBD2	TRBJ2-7	CASSQGAGWGLAGDYEQYF	TGCGCCAGCAGCCAAGGGGCGGGCTGGGGGCTAGCGGGCGACTACGAGCAGTACTTC
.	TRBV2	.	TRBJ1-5	CASSDGGGAGDQPQHF	TGTGCCAGCAGTGATGGCGGGGGAGCAGGGGATCAGCCCCAGCATTTT
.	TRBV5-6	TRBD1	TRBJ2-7	CASSFGQGWSYEQYF	TGTGCCAGCAGCTTTGGACAGGGGTGGTCCTACGAGCAGTACTTC
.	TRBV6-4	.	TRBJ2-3	CASSDRAEGGDTQYF	TGTGCCAGCAGTGACAGAGCGGAGGGGGGGGATACGCAGTATTTT
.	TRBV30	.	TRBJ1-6	CAWRYFLRQGDSPLHF	TGTGCCTGGAGGTACTTTCTTCGGCAGGGTGACTCACCCCTCCACTTT
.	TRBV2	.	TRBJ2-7	CASEGSTPSSYEQYF	TGTGCCAGCGAAGGCTCTACCCCGAGCTCCTACGAGCAGTACTTC
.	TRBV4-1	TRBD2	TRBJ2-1	CASSHASGSLDEQFF	TGCGCCAGCAGCCACGCTAGCGGGAGCCTGGATGAGCAGTTCTTC
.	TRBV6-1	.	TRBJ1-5	CASSEFTPQHF	TGTGCCAGCAGTGAATTCACACCCCAGCATTTT